This paragraph covers one T cell receptor (beta chain) sequence. What it binds is not known. The junction and the germline gene differ at one end; a read error may be behind it. The data belong to a study of cytomegalovirus exposure and HLA in healthy donors. Whole-study results and caveats: In an earlier analysis, productive rearrangement rates for most beta V segments clustered near 87% or 30%.

The CDR3 is 12 residues long. Germline V CDR1 and CDR2: MDHEN, SYDVKM. Primers: 60 Vbeta forward and 13 Jbeta reverse. Profiling relied on immunoSEQ multiplex PCR, and the TCRdb table lists in-frame clones only, not all of them. The sample records some 140,000 clones, 65% to 80% being singletons. The gene calls are TRBV28 and TRBJ1-1; 7 bases are shared with TRBD1. The source of this sequence is a woman in her fifties or sixties in good health and CMV-seropositive. The specimen was PBMCs. The CDR3 nucleotides are TGTGCCAGCACCGACTCGACAGGGCTAGGCTTTTTT. Its protein is CASTDSTGLGFF.